The rows below give T cell receptor beta chains drawn from one sample of a study of T-cell reconstitution after alpha-beta-depleted transplantation in children. TCRdb passed the PCR reads through MiXCR, listing each CDR3 protein once. The top ten clones hold 6.1% of a sample with 97,000 or so distinct CDR3 sequences, approximately 6% of them seen once. The sequenced sample was PBMCs, mostly from graft donor cells, obtained 60 days after TCRalphabeta/CD19-depleted stem cell transplant. These receptor sequences come from a female patient aged 2-9 years who had a stem cell transplant for Fanconi anemia, so the T cells may come from the graft donor. Each CDR3 is given with its conserved first and last residue. The D gene is left open where the match is weak. Clone size is stated in some rows and not others, as once, few, many or a class when expanded.

j_gene,d_gene,abundance,v_gene,CDR3aa,CDR3nt
TRBJ2-5,NA,many,TRBV6-5,CASSYDRYQETQYF,TGTGCCAGCAGTTACGATCGGTACCAAGAGACCCAGTACTTC
TRBJ2-7,TRBD2,many,TRBV4-1,CASSQTTTSGLSYEQYF,TGCGCCAGCAGCCAAACCACGACTAGCGGACTCTCCTACGAGCAGTACTTC
TRBJ2-2,TRBD2,many,TRBV5-1,CASSFFLAANTGELFF,TGCGCCAGCAGCTTTTTCCTAGCGGCGAACACCGGGGAGCTGTTTTTT
TRBJ2-7,TRBD2,few,TRBV15,CATSRDPGTRPYEQYF,TGTGCCACCAGCAGAGATCCCGGGACTAGGCCGTACGAGCAGTACTTC
TRBJ2-2,TRBD2,many,TRBV9,CASSVHIAGDEGITGELFF,TGTGCCAGCAGCGTACACATAGCGGGAGATGAAGGCATCACCGGGGAGCTGTTTTTT
TRBJ2-5,NA,NA,TRBV18,CASSPSGETQYF,TGTGCCAGCTCACCGTCTGGGGAGACCCAGTACTTC
TRBJ2-4,NA,many,TRBV28,CASSLLGTKNIQYF,TGTGCCAGCAGCCTTCTCGGGACCAAAAACATTCAGTACTTC
TRBJ2-7,NA,few,TRBV30,CAWSVNEQYF,TGTGCCTGGAGTGTTAACGAGCAGTACTTC
TRBJ2-3,TRBD2,NA,TRBV6-4,CASSGGGATDTQYF,TGTGCCAGCAGTGGCGGGGGGGCCACAGATACGCAGTATTTT
TRBJ1-5,TRBD1,NA,TRBV7-2,CASSPGQAMEPQHF,TGTGCCAGCAGCCCGGGACAGGCAATGGAGCCCCAGCATTTT
TRBJ2-5,NA,many,TRBV18,CASSPGETQYF,TGTGCCAGCTCACCGGGAGAGACCCAGTACTTC